The rows below give T cell receptor beta chains drawn from one sample of a study of cytomegalovirus exposure and HLA in healthy donors. Assay used: immunoSEQ multiplex PCR; TCRdb lists only in-frame clones, some missing. The sample has roughly 65,000 clones; 94% are singletons. The sequencing sample was made of PBMCs. These receptor sequences come from a man younger than 35 in good health and CMV-seropositive. Each CDR3 is given with its conserved first and last residue. Some rows have no size entry. The others give once, few or many, or a class for an expanded clone.

clone_size: few; v_call: TRBV2; j_call: TRBJ1-5; cdr3_aa: CASSRDRPEDGQPQHF
clone_size: NA; v_call: TRBV7-2; j_call: TRBJ2-5; cdr3_aa: CASSLAGQGETQYF
clone_size: NA; v_call: TRBV13; j_call: TRBJ2-6; cdr3_aa: CASSEELGDLSSGANVLTF
clone_size: NA; v_call: TRBV6-6; j_call: TRBJ2-3; cdr3_aa: CASEPGWGTDTQYF
clone_size: NA; v_call: TRBV28; j_call: TRBJ2-6; cdr3_aa: CASTGGQSGANVLTF
clone_size: NA; v_call: TRBV6-5; j_call: TRBJ2-5; cdr3_aa: CASSSLGGRGETQYF
clone_size: once; v_call: TRBV7-2; j_call: TRBJ2-7; cdr3_aa: CASSLTRDWDEQYF
clone_size: once; v_call: TRBV7-9; j_call: TRBJ1-2; cdr3_aa: CASSLMDVGGNGYTF
clone_size: NA; v_call: TRBV6-5; j_call: TRBJ2-5; cdr3_aa: CASSKGLAPGGQYF
clone_size: NA; v_call: TRBV6-5; j_call: TRBJ1-1; cdr3_aa: CASSRLARRSEAFF
clone_size: NA; v_call: TRBV28; j_call: TRBJ2-6; cdr3_aa: CASSVGAAGANVLTF
clone_size: NA; v_call: TRBV28; j_call: TRBJ1-1; cdr3_aa: CATERQGVYTEAFF
clone_size: once; v_call: TRBV18; j_call: TRBJ2-2; cdr3_aa: CASSPAGQLNTGELFF
clone_size: NA; v_call: TRBV4-3; j_call: TRBJ1-5; cdr3_aa: CASSQDLTGVNQPQHF
clone_size: NA; v_call: TRBV7-9; j_call: TRBJ2-3; cdr3_aa: CASSLAEGRDTQYF
clone_size: NA; v_call: TRBV28; j_call: TRBJ1-4; cdr3_aa: CASSLGGPGEKLFF
clone_size: NA; v_call: TRBV30; j_call: TRBJ1-4; cdr3_aa: CAWSPPGTENEKLFF
clone_size: NA; v_call: TRBV30; j_call: TRBJ2-1; cdr3_aa: CAWSQDSNNEQFF
clone_size: NA; v_call: TRBV28; j_call: TRBJ2-2; cdr3_aa: CASSLSGRGNGELFF
clone_size: NA; v_call: TRBV28; j_call: TRBJ1-1; cdr3_aa: CASTTDTEAFF
clone_size: NA; v_call: TRBV9; j_call: TRBJ2-3; cdr3_aa: CASSALAGRSTDTQYF
clone_size: NA; v_call: TRBV14; j_call: TRBJ2-7; cdr3_aa: CASSPSTVQGGEQYF
clone_size: NA; v_call: TRBV28; j_call: TRBJ1-2; cdr3_aa: CASSSPGQGGGYTF
clone_size: NA; v_call: TRBV10-3; j_call: TRBJ2-7; cdr3_aa: CAISAQAYEQYF
clone_size: NA; v_call: TRBV6-6; j_call: TRBJ1-5; cdr3_aa: CASIQGPSNQPQHF
clone_size: NA; v_call: TRBV9; j_call: TRBJ2-3; cdr3_aa: CASSVSGSTDTQYF
clone_size: NA; v_call: TRBV30; j_call: TRBJ1-2; cdr3_aa: CACSWTGDYGYTF
clone_size: once; v_call: TRBV27; j_call: TRBJ1-2; cdr3_aa: CASSLGVGGLYGYTF
clone_size: NA; v_call: TRBV19; j_call: TRBJ2-3; cdr3_aa: CASSIWGVPTDTQYF
clone_size: NA; v_call: TRBV6-5; j_call: TRBJ1-1; cdr3_aa: CASSPTTGGPEAFF
clone_size: NA; v_call: TRBV18; j_call: TRBJ1-2; cdr3_aa: CASSPYTTGDDGYTF
clone_size: NA; v_call: TRBV4-2; j_call: TRBJ1-1; cdr3_aa: CASSQVRLNTEAFF
clone_size: once; v_call: TRBV28; j_call: TRBJ2-3; cdr3_aa: CASSQTSGTDTQYF
clone_size: NA; v_call: TRBV28; j_call: TRBJ1-2; cdr3_aa: CASSLFPPDRGTYGYTF